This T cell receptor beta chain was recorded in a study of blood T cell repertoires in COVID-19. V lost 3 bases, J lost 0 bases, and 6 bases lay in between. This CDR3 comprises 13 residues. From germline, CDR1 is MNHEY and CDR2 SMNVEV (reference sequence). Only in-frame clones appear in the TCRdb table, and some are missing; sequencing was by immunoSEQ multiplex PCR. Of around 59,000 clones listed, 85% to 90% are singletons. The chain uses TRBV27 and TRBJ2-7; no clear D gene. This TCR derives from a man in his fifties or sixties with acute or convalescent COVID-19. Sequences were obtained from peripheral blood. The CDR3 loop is CASSFSSSYEQYF. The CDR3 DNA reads TGTGCCAGCAGTTTTTCGAGCTCCTACGAGCAGTACTTC.